This passage covers 16 T cell receptor beta chains from one sample sequenced in a study of T cells in Graves' hyperthyroidism and ophthalmopathy. What was amplified from RNA transcripts were TCR beta CDR3 regions. Primed by the HTBI set, a first-round RT-PCR was run on the TCR CDR3. Each CDR3 protein is one row after TCRdb ran MiXCR on the multiplex PCR reads. The data show 500,000 to 750,000 distinct CDR3 sequences, about a sixth seen once. Specimen: blood. The receptors here all came from a woman in her twenties or thirties with Graves' hyperthyroidism.

The sample holds many counts of this clonotype. The genes are TRBV5-1 and TRBJ2-7; 8 bases match TRBD1. The germline V gene has CDR1 SGHRS and CDR2 YFSETQ. The CDR3 totals 14 residues. V dropped 4 bases and J dropped 5; count of bases not matched to a gene: 8. CDR3 sequence reads: CASSMTGALDEQYF. The DNA for the CDR3 is TGCGCCAGCAGCATGACAGGGGCTCTGGACGAGCAGTACTTC.

This clonotype was detected a few times. V gene TRBV19 combines with J gene TRBJ2-1; 14 bases fit TRBD2. Losses at the gene ends were 4 bases for V and 6 bases for J; bases not matched to a gene: 5. The CDR3 covers 16 residues. Germline lookup yields CDR1 LNHDA and CDR2 SQIVND (reference sequence). The CDR3 sequence is CASSKGLAGVGNEQFF. Written as DNA, the CDR3 is TGTGCCAGTAGTAAGGGACTAGCGGGAGTCGGCAATGAGCAGTTCTTC.

The rearrangement uses TRBV7-2 and TRBJ1-1; the D gene is possibly TRBD1 (5 bases). V lost 1 base and J 10 bases, leaving 10 bases between the germline ends. Looked up from germline, CDR1 is SGHTA and CDR2 is FQGNSA. CDR3 length: 12 residues. DNA for the CDR3: TGTGCCAGCAGCTTAGTTGAGGGGCTAGCTTTCTTT. Its translation: CASSLVEGLAFF. The variable domain in full, with the rest retrieved from reference TRBV7-2 and TRBJ1-1, is GAGVSQSPSNKVTEKGKDVELRCDPISGHTALYWYRQSLGQGLEFLIYFQGNSAPDKSGLPSDRFSAERTGGSVSTLTIQRTQQEDSAVYLCASSLVEGLAFFGQGTRLTVV.

The gene calls are TRBV9 and TRBJ2-7; the D is unclear. The CDR3 is made up of 13 amino acids. In germline, CDR1 is SGDLS, CDR2 YYNGEE. V was trimmed by 1 base and J by 2 bases, leaving 7 bases between them. Written as DNA, the CDR3 is TGTGCCAGCAGCGTACGCCCCCCCTACGAGCAGTACTTC. Translation gives CASSVRPPYEQYF.

The chain combines TRBV4-1 with TRBJ1-2; D is undetermined. The CDR3 has 12 amino acids. Trimming cost V 3 bases and J 8 bases, with 10 bases left between them. CDR1 is MGHRA, CDR2 YSYEKL, per germline. For the CDR3, the DNA is TGCGCCAGCAGCCATGGGGTTCTGGGCTACACCTTC. This sequence encodes CASSHGVLGYTF.

This clonotype was counted at least ten times. The chain joins TRBV3-1 to TRBJ2-3; TRBD2 matches at 7 bases. The CDR3 is 15 residues long. Trimming at V came to 2 bases and at J to 3 bases, leaving 5 bases not matched to a gene. Per germline, CDR1 LGHDT and CDR2 YNNKEL (reference sequence). The CDR3 loop is CASSQPLAETDTQYF. CDR3 DNA sequence: TGTGCCAGCAGCCAACCCCTAGCGGAGACAGATACGCAGTATTTT.

This sequence joins TRBV12-5 and TRBJ2-1; 7 bases agree with TRBD1. The CDR3 is 17 amino acids. Trimming removed 1 base from V and 4 bases from J; junction bases left unmatched: 10. Germline V gives CDR1 LGHNT, CDR2 FRNRAP. The CDR3: CASGLANRGTAYNEQFF. The DNA for the CDR3 is TGTGCTAGTGGTTTGGCAAACAGGGGCACCGCGTACAATGAGCAGTTCTTC.

This clonotype was observed a handful of times. The chain has TRBV24-1 and TRBJ2-1; 13 bases are shared with TRBD2. CDR1 and CDR2 (germline): KGHDR, SFDVKD. The trim removed 0 bases at V and 4 bases at J, leaving 2 bases unmatched. The CDR3 runs to 17 residues. CDR3 region: CATSDLGTSGAYNEQFF. The CDR3 DNA is TGTGCCACCAGTGATTTGGGGACTAGCGGGGCTTACAATGAGCAGTTCTTC.

In its sample, this clonotype was seen a few times. With a much larger clone just one base away, this may be a read error. The chain links TRBV20-1 to TRBJ2-7; the match to TRBD1 covers 8 bases. Germline values: CDR1 DFQATT, CDR2 SNEGSKA (reference sequence). The CDR3 has 15 residues. CDR3 region: CSTRGVRGQGYEQYF. The DNA for the CDR3 is TGCAGTACTAGAGGGGTCCGCGGACAGGGTTACGAGCAGTACTTC.

The rearrangement joins TRBV6-1 to TRBJ1-5; D uncertain. There are 13 residues in the CDR3. Per germline, CDR1 MNHNS and CDR2 SASEGT. Trimming took off 2 bases at V and 6 bases at J, with 8 bases between the two ends. This CDR3 is CASSELVAQPQHF. The CDR3 nucleotides are TGTGCCAGCAGTGAACTGGTTGCTCAGCCCCAGCATTTT.

This clonotype was recorded a few times. This sequence joins TRBV4-1 and TRBJ2-1, with a possible D match to TRBD1 (6 bases). The CDR3 runs to 16 residues. The germline V and J ends were trimmed by 3 bases and 2 bases, with 14 bases remaining between them. Germline V gene data show CDR1 as MGHRA and CDR2 as YSYEKL. The CDR3 sequence is CASSHLTGSPYNEQFF. The CDR3 region has the DNA TGCGCCAGCAGCCACCTAACAGGGTCGCCCTACAATGAGCAGTTCTTC.

This clonotype has ten or more counts. This chain uses TRBV12-3 or TRBV12-4 with TRBJ2-5; 7 bases line up with TRBD1. The J segment lost 13 bases and the V segment lost 5 bases, leaving 13 bases of the junction unmatched. CDR3 length: 13 amino acids. The CDR3 reads CASSGQAPWIPYF. CDR3 in DNA: TGTGCCAGCAGTGGACAGGCCCCGTGGATTCCGTACTTC.

This clonotype was counted once. This sequence may be a read error, since a much larger clone differs from it by one base. The CDR3 loop reads CSARVREGRAFF. The DNA of the CDR3 is TGCAGTGCTAGAGTGAGGGAGGGGAGAGCTTTCTTT. This chain joins TRBV20-1 and TRBJ1-1; D is perhaps TRBD1 (5 bases). Trimming stripped 1 base from V and 10 bases from J, with 13 bases between. Germline CDR1 is DFQATT and CDR2 is SNEGSKA (reference sequence). The CDR3 contains 12 residues.

Ten or more counts support this clonotype. The chain links TRBV20-1 to TRBJ1-1, with D possibly matching TRBD1 (6 bases). Trimming cost V 3 bases and J 4 bases, with 9 bases left between them. The CDR3 sequence is 12 residues long. Germline V gene data show CDR1 as DFQATT and CDR2 as SNEGSKA (reference sequence). DNA of the CDR3: TGCAGTGCTAGGGGGGCGTCCACTGAAGCTTTCTTT. This translates into CSARGASTEAFF.

This clonotype was detected only a few times. The chain couples TRBV20-1 to TRBJ2-3, with D tentatively TRBD1 or TRBD2 (6 bases each). The germline gives CDR1 DFQATT, CDR2 SNEGSKA (reference sequence). V lost 2 bases to trimming and J lost 8 bases, with 20 bases between them. This CDR3 has 15 amino acids. The DNA for the CDR3 is TGCAGTGCTAGAACACTATCGGGGGCCCAACGTACGCAGTATTTT. Protein: CSARTLSGAQRTQYF.

The chain has TRBV20-1 and TRBJ2-7, with TRBD2 identical over 9 bases. V shed 1 base and J 6 bases; nucleotides not matched to a gene: 4. CDR1 DFQATT and CDR2 SNEGSKA come from the germline V gene (reference sequence). The CDR3 covers 13 residues. The CDR3 is CSARAAGGPEQYF. Written as DNA, the CDR3 is TGCAGTGCTAGAGCAGCGGGAGGCCCCGAGCAGTACTTC.